The rows below give T cell receptor beta chains drawn from one sample of a study of blood T cell repertoires in COVID-19. The repertoire was sequenced with immunoSEQ multiplex PCR; TCRdb's copy has only in-frame clones and lacks some. The sample lists about 210,000 clones, 85% to 90% seen once, with less than 1.5% in the top ten. The sample comprised PBMCs or T cells enriched from blood (not recorded which). The receptors originated from a man aged 25-40 years who had recovered from COVID-19. Both conserved end residues are part of each CDR3. The order of the fields is clone size, D gene, V gene, J gene, CDR3 protein, CDR3 DNA. A D gene is named only where the DNA matches it firmly. Not all rows give a size; the values are once, few, many and, for expanded clones, a class.

>.|.|TRBV2|TRBJ2-5
CASSEGIGGLETQYF
TGTGCCAGCAGTGAGGGGATCGGGGGATTGGAGACCCAGTACTTC
>few|.|TRBV29-1|TRBJ1-2
CSVVMQGLHYGYTF
TGCAGCGTGGTGATGCAGGGTCTCCACTATGGCTACACCTTC
>.|.|TRBV21-1|TRBJ2-5
CASSKDPGYQETQYF
TGTGCCAGCAGCAAAGATCCAGGGTACCAAGAGACCCAGTACTTC
>.|TRBD1|TRBV5-1|TRBJ1-4
CASSPKTGTGDEKLFF
TGCGCCAGCAGCCCAAAGACCGGGACAGGGGATGAAAAACTGTTTTTT
>.|TRBD1|TRBV16|TRBJ2-7
CASSPPRDRGEQYF
TGTGCCAGCAGCCCGCCTCGGGACAGGGGCGAGCAGTACTTC
>.|.|TRBV27|TRBJ1-6
CASREGGQISSPLHF
TGTGCCAGCAGGGAAGGTGGACAGATTAGTTCACCCCTCCACTTT
>.|.|TRBV5-6|TRBJ2-3
CASSFRPSDTQYF
TGTGCCAGCAGCTTCCGTCCCTCAGATACGCAGTATTTT
>.|.|TRBV4-3|TRBJ2-2
CASSQVGDSAGELFF
TGCGCCAGCAGCCAAGTAGGGGACTCCGCCGGGGAGCTGTTTTTT
>.|.|TRBV6-2/TRBV6-3|TRBJ1-1
CASSYSYLQGDTEAFF
TGTGCCAGCAGTTACTCGTACTTACAAGGGGATACTGAAGCTTTCTTT
>.|TRBD1|TRBV19|TRBJ2-6
CASATGASGANVLTF
TGTGCCAGCGCGACAGGGGCCTCTGGGGCCAACGTCCTGACTTTC
>.|.|TRBV2|TRBJ2-2
CASSQTGELFF
TGTGCCAGCAGCCAAACCGGGGAGCTGTTTTTT
>.|TRBD1|TRBV23-1|TRBJ1-2
CASSHRGQGAAVDYGYTF
TGCGCCAGCAGTCACCGCGGACAGGGGGCGGCCGTAGATTATGGCTACACCTTC
>.|.|TRBV11-2|TRBJ2-2
CASSRQSTGELFF
TGTGCCAGCAGCCGACAGAGCACCGGGGAGCTGTTTTTT
>.|.|TRBV12-3/TRBV12-4|TRBJ2-5
CASSLRRETQYF
TGTGCCAGCAGTTTAAGGAGGGAGACCCAGTACTTC